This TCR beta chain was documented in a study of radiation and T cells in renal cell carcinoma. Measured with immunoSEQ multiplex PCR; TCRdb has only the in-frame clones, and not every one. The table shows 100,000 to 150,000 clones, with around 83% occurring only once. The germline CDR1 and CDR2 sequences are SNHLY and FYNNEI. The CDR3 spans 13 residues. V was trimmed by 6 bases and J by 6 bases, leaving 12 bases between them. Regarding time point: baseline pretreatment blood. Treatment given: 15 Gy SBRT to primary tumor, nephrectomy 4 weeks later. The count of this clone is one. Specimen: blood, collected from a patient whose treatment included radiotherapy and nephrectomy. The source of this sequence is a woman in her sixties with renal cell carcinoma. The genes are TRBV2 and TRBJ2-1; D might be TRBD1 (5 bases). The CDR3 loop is CASSRQGLNEQFF. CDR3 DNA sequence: TGTGCCAGCAGCCGTCAGGGTCTCAATGAGCAGTTCTTC.